One T cell receptor (beta chain) is described in this entry. As yet, its antigen is unknown. This specimen comes from a study of shared clonotypes between healthy human individuals. Study observations and caveats: It was anticipated that sequencing depth would influence how many clonotypes donors shared. Donors were few, which limited the genetic and exposure-history diversity represented.

Caucasian adults residing in Nashville, Tennessee made up all the donors. The table came from immunoSEQ multiplex PCR; TCRdb's copy has only in-frame clones and leaves some out. The sample has some 510,000 clones; 79% are singletons. Trimming stripped 0 bases from V and 8 bases from J, with 15 bases between. CDR1 and CDR2 from the germline V gene are SGHRS and YFSETQ. The CDR3 totals 15 residues. The source is a woman between 40 and 50 years old in good health. Some clones in this sample may be carry-over from other donors' samples. Input material: PBMCs. The chain links TRBV5-1 to TRBJ2-4; no reliable D call. The CDR3 bases are TGCGCCAGCAGCTTGGGAGCCCCCTTTGAAGACATTCAGTACTTC. This gives the protein CASSLGAPFEDIQYF.